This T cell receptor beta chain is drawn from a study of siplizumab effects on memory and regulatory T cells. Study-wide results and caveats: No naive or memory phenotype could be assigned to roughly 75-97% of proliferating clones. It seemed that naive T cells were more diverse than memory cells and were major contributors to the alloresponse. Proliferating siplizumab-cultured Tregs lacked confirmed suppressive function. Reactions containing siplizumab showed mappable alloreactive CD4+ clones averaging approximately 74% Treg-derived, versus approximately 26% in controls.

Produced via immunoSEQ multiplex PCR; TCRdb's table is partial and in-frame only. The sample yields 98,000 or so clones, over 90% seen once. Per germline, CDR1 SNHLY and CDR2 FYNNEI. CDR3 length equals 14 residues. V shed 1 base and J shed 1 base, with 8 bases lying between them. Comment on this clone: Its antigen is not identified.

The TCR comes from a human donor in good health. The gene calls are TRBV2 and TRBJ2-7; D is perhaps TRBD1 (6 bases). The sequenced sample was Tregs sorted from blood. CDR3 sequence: CASSEGTASYEQYF. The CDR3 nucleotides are TGTGCCAGCAGTGAAGGGACAGCTTCCTACGAGCAGTACTTC.